The 23 T cell receptor beta chains below all came from one sample that was sequenced in a study of cytomegalovirus exposure and HLA in healthy donors. The PCR was carried out with 60 Vbeta primers and 13 Jbeta primers. TCRdb's table, derived via immunoSEQ multiplex PCR, lists solely in-frame clones and lacks some. The listing contains some 75,000 clones. Sequencing input: PBMCs. These receptors came from a man aged 40-50 years in good health and CMV-seronegative.

The chain couples TRBV11-3 to TRBJ2-7; 7 bases agree with TRBD1. Germline V lookup: CDR1 SGHNT, CDR2 YENEEA. The junction had 6 bases not matched to a gene; V was cut back by 4 bases and J by 0 bases. CDR3 length: 15 residues. DNA of the CDR3: TGTGCCAGCAGCTGGGGAACAGGGGTCTCCTACGAGCAGTACTTC. Translated: CASSWGTGVSYEQYF.

The chain combines TRBV6-1 with TRBJ1-5; 9 nucleotides align to TRBD1. Germline V gene lookup returns CDR1 MNHNS and CDR2 SASEGT. The CDR3 sequence is 15 residues long. Trimming at V came to 10 bases and at J to 6 bases, leaving 13 bases not matched to a gene. CDR3 DNA sequence: TGTGCCATAACACCCCAACAGGGGGCCTTTCAGCCCCAGCATTTT. The encoded protein is CAITPQQGAFQPQHF.

The chain combines TRBV7-9 with TRBJ1-5; TRBD1 agrees at 9 bases. Looked up from germline, CDR1 is SEHNR and CDR2 is FQNEAQ (reference sequence). The junction had 14 bases not matched to a gene; V was cut back by 5 bases and J by 0 bases. This CDR3 comprises 19 residues. This CDR3 is CASSTDRDRESYSNQPQHF. As DNA, the CDR3 is TGTGCCAGCAGCACAGACCGGGACAGGGAATCCTATAGCAATCAGCCCCAGCATTTT.

V is TRBV5-1 and J is TRBJ2-5, with 7 bases aligning to TRBD2. The CDR3 loop spans 19 amino acids. Germline-derived CDR1 and CDR2 are SGHRS and YFSETQ. After removal of 0 bases from V and 1 base from J, the junction contained 15 bases not matched to a gene. This CDR3 reads CASSLAPIRAGNTQETQYF. The CDR3 DNA reads as TGCGCCAGCAGCTTGGCTCCCATTAGAGCGGGAAATACCCAAGAGACCCAGTACTTC.

The rearrangement joins TRBV19 to TRBJ2-7, with 9 bases lining up with TRBD1. CDR1 is LNHDA and CDR2 is SQIVND in the germline V gene (reference sequence). There are 15 residues in the CDR3. Unmatched junction bases numbered 3, after V lost 1 base and J lost 2 bases. Here the CDR3 DNA reads TGTGCCAGTAGTATAGCCAGGACAGGGGCCTACGAGCAGTACTTC. It codes for CASSIARTGAYEQYF.

This chain connects TRBV6-1 to TRBJ2-7; the D gene is possibly TRBD2 (5 bases). Trimming removed 3 bases at V and 6 bases at J, with 9 bases between. The CDR3 is 12 amino acids. Germline lookup yields CDR1 MNHNS and CDR2 SASEGT. The CDR3 sequence: CASSEWTGEQYF. DNA of the CDR3: TGTGCCAGCAGTGAGTGGACTGGCGAGCAGTACTTC.

This rearrangement joins TRBV7-2 to TRBJ2-7; TRBD2 matches 13 bases. The germline gives CDR1 SGHTA, CDR2 FQGNSA. The CDR3 is 15 residues long. Trimming removed 5 bases from V and 7 bases from J; junction bases left unmatched: 8. The CDR3 nucleotides are TGTGCCAGCAGCCCCCGACTAGCGGGGGGTAATGAGCAGTACTTC. Amino acid sequence: CASSPRLAGGNEQYF.

The V call is TRBV18, the J call TRBJ2-1, with TRBD2 identical over 13 bases. Germline assignment: CDR1 KGHSH and CDR2 LQKENI. J gave up 5 bases and V 0 bases, and 4 bases lay outside the gene matches. The CDR3 runs to 17 residues. Here the CDR3 DNA reads TGTGCCAGCTCACCACCGTTGGGACTAGCGGGGAACAATGAGCAGTTCTTC. It translates to CASSPPLGLAGNNEQFF.

This rearrangement joins TRBV6-5 to TRBJ2-2; D may be TRBD1 (5 bases). The CDR3 covers 14 residues. The V end lost 7 bases, the J end lost 3 bases, and 12 bases lay between the germline ends. Germline V gene sequence: CDR1 MNHEY, CDR2 SVGAGI. The CDR3 DNA is TGTGCCAGCACGAGGACATCTTACACCGGGGAGCTGTTTTTT. Protein product: CASTRTSYTGELFF.

The rearrangement joins TRBV19 to TRBJ2-2; perhaps TRBD1 as D (6 bases). Germline V gives CDR1 LNHDA, CDR2 SQIVND (reference sequence). V lost 6 bases and J 1 base, leaving 15 bases between the germline ends. The CDR3 spans 16 residues. CDR3 sequence reads: CASSKDPGQNTGELFF. The CDR3 DNA is TGTGCCAGTAGCAAAGACCCGGGACAGAACACCGGGGAGCTGTTTTTT.

The chain employs TRBV28 and TRBJ1-2; D is unresolved. Germline V gene lookup returns CDR1 MDHEN and CDR2 SYDVKM. CDR3 length: 13 amino acids. V was shortened by 6 bases and J by 5 bases, with 13 bases between the two germline ends. The CDR3 here is CASRKPGLYGYTF. CDR3 coding DNA: TGTGCCAGCAGAAAACCGGGTTTATATGGCTACACCTTC.

The V call is TRBV19, the J call TRBJ1-5; no clear D gene. Germline V gene sequence: CDR1 LNHDA, CDR2 SQIVND (reference sequence). There are 15 residues in the CDR3. The ends were cut back, 10 bases at V and 2 bases at J, with 18 bases in the middle. CDR3 amino acids: CATAGERRRNQPQHF. CDR3 DNA: TGTGCCACGGCCGGCGAGCGTCGCCGCAATCAGCCCCAGCATTTT.

The CDR3 DNA reads TGCGCCAGCAGCTTGGATCCAGGGATTAACACTGAAGCTTTCTTT. Protein product: CASSLDPGINTEAFF. V gene TRBV5-1 combines with J gene TRBJ1-1; D perhaps matches TRBD1 (5 bases). Trimming took off 0 bases at V and 2 bases at J, with 11 bases between the two ends. The CDR3 has 15 amino acids. CDR1 SGHRS and CDR2 YFSETQ come from the germline V gene.

The chain has TRBV10-1 and TRBJ2-7; D call uncertain. Per germline, CDR1 WNHNN and CDR2 SYGVQD (reference sequence). The CDR3 extends over 12 amino acids. Trimming removed 4 bases from V and 3 bases from J, with 7 bases in between. Here the CDR3 DNA reads TGCGCCAGCAGTGGTAACAACTACGAGCAGTACTTC. Protein product: CASSGNNYEQYF.

The J gene is TRBJ1-3, the V gene TRBV4-3; D is unclear. Deletions cut 0 bases from V and 7 bases from J, with 10 bases between. The germline gives CDR1 LGHNA, CDR2 YSLEER. The CDR3 has 14 amino acids. The CDR3 nucleotides are TGCGCCAGCAGCCAAGAGGGCGGGGAGAACACCATATATTTT. Protein sequence: CASSQEGGENTIYF.

The chain joins TRBV4-3 to TRBJ1-4; 9 bases agree with TRBD1. Looked up from germline, CDR1 is LGHNA and CDR2 is YSLEER. The V and J ends lost 2 bases and 5 bases, in that order; junction bases with no gene match: 3. The CDR3 totals 15 residues. The DNA for the CDR3 is TGCGCCAGCAGCCAACCGGGACAGGGAAATGAAAAACTGTTTTTT. It is translated as CASSQPGQGNEKLFF.

The rearrangement links TRBV4-3 to TRBJ2-1; D perhaps matches TRBD2 (6 bases). This CDR3 has 14 residues. The V gene's germline CDR1 is LGHNA and CDR2 YSLEER. Trimming removed 3 bases at V and 10 bases at J, with 16 bases between. The CDR3 region has the DNA TGCGCCAGCAGCCATACATCTCGGGCGGGAGAGCAGTTCTTC. Translation gives CASSHTSRAGEQFF.

As DNA, the CDR3 is TGTGCCAGCAGTCCGGGACAGAGCAATCAGCCCCAGCATTTT. It translates to CASSPGQSNQPQHF. This chain links TRBV6-5 with TRBJ1-5; 7 nucleotides agree with TRBD1. After removal of 5 bases from V and 1 base from J, the junction contained 2 bases not matched to a gene. This CDR3 comprises 14 residues. Per the germline V gene, CDR1 is MNHEY and CDR2 is SVGAGI.

J is TRBJ1-6 and V is TRBV15; D possibly corresponds to TRBD1 (5 bases). V lost 0 bases and J 6 bases, leaving 12 bases between the germline ends. CDR3 length: 16 amino acids. The V gene's germline CDR1 is LNHNV and CDR2 YYDKDF (reference sequence). The chain's CDR3 is CATSRELTGTNSPLHF. CDR3 in DNA: TGTGCCACCAGCAGAGAATTAACAGGAACTAATTCACCCCTCCACTTT.

The chain links TRBV7-8 to TRBJ1-6; D gene ambiguous. V was clipped by 5 bases and J by 5 bases, with 13 bases between them. Germline loops: CDR1 SGHVS, CDR2 FQNEAQ. This CDR3 has 15 residues. CDR3 protein: CASSEYGSDNSPLHF. Here the CDR3 DNA reads TGTGCCAGCAGCGAGTACGGGTCGGATAATTCACCCCTCCACTTT.

V usage is TRBV18 and J usage is TRBJ2-1; TRBD1 matches at 10 bases. V dropped 4 bases and J dropped 5; count of bases not matched to a gene: 8. Germline loops: CDR1 KGHSH, CDR2 LQKENI. The CDR3 has 16 residues. CDR3 in amino acids: CASSRTGTGENNEQFF. The DNA of the CDR3 is TGTGCCAGCTCACGAACCGGGACAGGGGAAAACAATGAGCAGTTCTTC.

The genes are TRBV5-1 and TRBJ2-2, with TRBD1 matching over 8 bases. After removal of 4 bases from V and 7 bases from J, the junction contained 3 bases not matched to a gene. The CDR3 loop spans 13 amino acids. Germline assignment: CDR1 SGHRS and CDR2 YFSETQ. The CDR3 is CASSKQGDGELFF. In DNA form, the CDR3 reads TGCGCCAGCAGCAAACAGGGGGACGGGGAGCTGTTTTTT. Variable domain in full (rest from reference TRBV5-1 and TRBJ2-2): KAGVTQTPRYLIKTRGQQVTLSCSPISGHRSVSWYQQTPGQGLQFLFEYFSETQRNKGNFPGRFSGRQFSNSRSEMNVSTLELGDSALYLCASSKQGDGELFFGEGSRLTVL.

The chain has TRBV6-1 and TRBJ2-7; 8 bases match TRBD2. The CDR3 runs to 15 residues. Losses at the gene ends were 5 bases for V and 4 bases for J; bases not matched to a gene: 10. Germline V gene sequence: CDR1 MNHNS, CDR2 SASEGT. The CDR3 is CASSPRGGGGYEQYF. CDR3 DNA sequence: TGTGCCAGCAGTCCCCGGGGGGGCGGGGGTTACGAGCAGTACTTC.